This T cell receptor (beta chain) is drawn from a study of glioma-infiltrating T cells (dated by TCRdb to about 2016). About the study as a whole: TCR alpha- and beta-chain repertoires were sequenced from glioma tissue, non-neoplastic brain tissue and matched peripheral blood mononuclear cells. To measure divergence between tissue and blood T-cell populations, each tissue-infiltrating repertoire was compared with the peripheral blood repertoire of the same patient. The paired cohort comprised three low-grade glioma patients, about eight primary glioblastoma patients and three non-glioma patients contributing non-neoplastic brain tissue.

The table lists this clonotype with a count of one. Its recognized antigen is unknown. No base quality information exists; no much larger clone differs at one position. On its own, one read is weak support. TCR alpha and beta CDR3 regions were amplified with the iRepertoire nested amplicon-rescue multiplex PCR (arm-PCR) platform from RNA. One-step reverse transcription and amplification used about 95-400 ng of tissue mRNA or PBMC total RNA as input. Following bead purification, Illumina adapters were added through a secondary multiplex PCR, and the libraries were then gel-purified between 200 and 400 bp. Internal 6-nucleotide barcodes were carried by the libraries and were used for demultiplexing. Sequencing of libraries was performed on an Illumina MiSeq with 2x220 or 2x250 nucleotide paired-end reads. As for how the authors treated the data: FLASH 1.2.11 was used to merge paired reads, and BWA-MEM then aligned the reads to the GRCh37 human genome before TRA and TRB reads were extracted. V and J assignment used an IMGT-derived reference of cassette sequences and CDR3 motifs that included pseudogenes. Three-frame translation of reads was performed, and productive CDR3s were defined as those with a C...FGXG motif and no stop codons. Unique combinations of V-J cassette pair and CDR3 amino acid sequence were defined as clonotypes. Reads were filtered by Hamming distance, thresholded by each sample's sequence error rate in mapped regions. Clones were called with MiXCR by TCRdb after fastp trimmed the public reads at Q25, and only in-frame beta chains were retained. CDR3 protein sequences are deduplicated, and each keeps its most common genes and DNA. These V and J calls originate from TCRdb's pipeline instead of the authors' own analysis. The sample table holds some 150,000 distinct CDR3 sequences, of which about 39% were seen once. The ten largest clones add up to 15% to 25% of the sample.

From the germline V gene, CDR1 is SNHLY and CDR2 is FYNNEI. From the cysteine up to the phenylalanine, the CDR3 has a length of 14 residues. Solely the CDR3 DNA is kept, with 42 bases framed from the first base. V was cut back by 4 bases and J by 1 base, leaving a gap of 5 bases between them. Here is what the overall study found, with its caveats: VJ-independent divergence between tissue and blood was below expectation in non-neoplastic patients but above expectation in all gliomas, especially low-grade gliomas. Tissue and blood shared very few CDR3 sequences, a result attributed to high CDR3 diversity and limited sampling. Group comparisons rested on small numbers: three non-neoplastic, three low-grade glioma and several glioblastoma patients.

Sequences were obtained from glioma tissue, nonneoplastic brain tissue, or PBMCs (not recorded which). The clonotype originates from a human donor with low-grade glioma or glioblastoma, undergoing nonglioma brain surgery, or in good health (not recorded which). This chain is built from TRBV2 and TRBJ2-6; the D segment cannot be called with confidence. The DNA sequence is as follows: TGTGCCAGCAGTGTTGGGTCTGGGGCCAACGTCCTGACTTTC. Protein translation: CASSVGSGANVLTF. When the CDR3 is completed using the reference TRBV2 and TRBJ2-6 genes on either side, the full variable domain is EPEVTQTPSHQVTQMGQEVILRCVPISNHLYFYWYRQILGQKVEFLVSFYNNEISEKSEIFDDQFSVERPDGSNFTLKIRSTKLEDSAMYFCASSVGSGANVLTFGAGSRLTVL.